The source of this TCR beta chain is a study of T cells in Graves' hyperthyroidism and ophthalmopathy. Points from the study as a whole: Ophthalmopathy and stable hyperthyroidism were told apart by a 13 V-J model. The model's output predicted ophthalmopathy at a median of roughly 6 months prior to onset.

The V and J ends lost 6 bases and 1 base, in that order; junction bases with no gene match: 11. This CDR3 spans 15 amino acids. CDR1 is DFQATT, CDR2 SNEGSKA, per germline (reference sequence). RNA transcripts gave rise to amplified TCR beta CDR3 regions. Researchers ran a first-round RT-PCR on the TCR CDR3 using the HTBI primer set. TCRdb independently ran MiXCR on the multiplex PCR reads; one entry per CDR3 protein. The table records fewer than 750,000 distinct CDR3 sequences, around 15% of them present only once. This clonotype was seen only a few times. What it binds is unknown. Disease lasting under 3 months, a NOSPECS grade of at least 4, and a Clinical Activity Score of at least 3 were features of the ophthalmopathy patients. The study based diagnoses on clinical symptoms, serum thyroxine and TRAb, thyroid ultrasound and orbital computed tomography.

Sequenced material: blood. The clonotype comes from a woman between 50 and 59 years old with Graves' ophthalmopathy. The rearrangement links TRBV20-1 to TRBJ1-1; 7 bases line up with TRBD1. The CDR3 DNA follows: TGCAGTGCCCCCGCTCCCGACAGGGCGAACACTGAAGCTTTCTTT. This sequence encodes CSAPAPDRANTEAFF.